This TCR beta chain is drawn from a study of shared clonotypes between healthy human individuals. In the case of this clone: Antigen specificity is unknown.

The donor population consisted of healthy HIV-negative adults with no recent acute infections or vaccinations. In the original processing: For the immunoSEQ data, sequences were junction-only without quality scores, so filtering differed. Profiling relied on immunoSEQ multiplex PCR, and the TCRdb table lists in-frame clones only, not all of them. V and J calls and clone size are as listed in that table; D and trimming were resolved from the DNA. The table shows some 500,000 clones, with almost 97% occurring only once. Study-level results: Rarefaction indicated that sorted-subset sequencing remained incomplete although depth was large.

Sequencing used naive CD4+ T cells sorted from blood. Regarding subset: CD45RA+ positively selected. This sequence was found in a woman between 25 and 40 years old in good health.

The CDR3 DNA sequence: TGTGCCATCAATCCAGACGGAAACACCGGGGAGCTGTTTTTT. This encodes CAINPDGNTGELFF. The genes are TRBV10-3 and TRBJ2-2, with D unresolved. CDR3 size: 14 residues. The V and J ends lost 7 bases and 2 bases respectively, with 11 bases between them. In germline, CDR1 is ENHRY, CDR2 SYGVKD.